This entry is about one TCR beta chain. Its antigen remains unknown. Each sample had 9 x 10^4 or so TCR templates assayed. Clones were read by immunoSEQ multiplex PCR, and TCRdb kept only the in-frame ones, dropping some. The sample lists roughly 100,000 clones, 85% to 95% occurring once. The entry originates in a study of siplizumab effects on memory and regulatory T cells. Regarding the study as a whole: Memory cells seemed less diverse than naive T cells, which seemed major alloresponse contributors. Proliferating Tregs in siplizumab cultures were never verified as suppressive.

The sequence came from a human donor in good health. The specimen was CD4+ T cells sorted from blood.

The CDR3 is CASRPLAGTYNEQFF. The CDR3 DNA reads TGTGCCAGCAGACCCCTAGCGGGTACATACAATGAGCAGTTCTTC. This chain connects TRBV6-5 to TRBJ2-1; 8 bases are a match to TRBD2. The CDR3 extends over 15 amino acids. J gave up 4 bases and V 6 bases, and 8 bases lay outside the gene matches. Germline CDR1 reads MNHEY; CDR2 reads SVGAGI.